This T cell receptor beta chain was obtained from a study of human T cells and chemical hapten exposure. The sample's time point: patch test 1, 2 weeks after DPC sensitization. Treatment noted: therapeutic diphenylcyclopropenone sensitization with weekly scalp DPC. MiXCR was run by TCRdb on the RACE reads, yielding one entry per CDR3 protein. The sample yields 75,000 to 100,000 distinct CDR3 sequences, 9.5% to 15% seen once. This TCR came from a woman aged 40 to 50 with alopecia areata. Some clones in this sample may be carry-over from other donors' samples. The specimen was whole blood, collected in connection with sensitization to the hapten diphenylcyclopropenone (DPC).

The CDR3 here is CASSGGLAGIQYF. The CDR3 nucleotides read TGTGCCAGCAGTGGCGGGTTAGCGGGAATCCAGTACTTC. The chain links TRBV7-2 to TRBJ2-5, with 8 bases fitting TRBD2. The junction had 10 bases not matched to a gene; V was cut back by 6 bases and J by 10 bases. The CDR3 contains 13 residues. CDR1 and CDR2 (germline): SGHTA, FQGNSA.